The clone carrying this T cell receptor (beta chain) has a handful of counts. Its target is not known. Each sample had at least 6.5 million PBMCs isolated. It was with a sample-barcoded 5' primer and a J-beta primer mix that a second PCR of about 6 to 12 cycles was run. TCRdb itself ran the 5' RACE reads through MiXCR, one entry per CDR3 protein. Here the sample spans 800,000 or so distinct CDR3 sequences, roughly 25% being singletons. The data were obtained in a study of blood T cells in healthy people across ages. Germline CDR1 MNHEY, CDR2 SMNVEV (reference sequence). Trimming removed 2 bases at V and 4 bases at J, with 9 bases between. This CDR3 spans 14 amino acids. Study-level results: Compared with aged donors, long-lived donors showed fewer expanded clones, suggesting selection.

A further study also used this sample, focusing on T cells of mothers and their children.

This clonotype originated in a boy younger than 18 in good health. This sequence joins TRBV27 and TRBJ1-5; the D is unclear. The sample taken for sequencing was blood. The CDR3, as DNA: TGTGCCAGCAGTTTAGGGTCGGAGAATCAGCCCCAGCATTTT. Encoded protein: CASSLGSENQPQHF.